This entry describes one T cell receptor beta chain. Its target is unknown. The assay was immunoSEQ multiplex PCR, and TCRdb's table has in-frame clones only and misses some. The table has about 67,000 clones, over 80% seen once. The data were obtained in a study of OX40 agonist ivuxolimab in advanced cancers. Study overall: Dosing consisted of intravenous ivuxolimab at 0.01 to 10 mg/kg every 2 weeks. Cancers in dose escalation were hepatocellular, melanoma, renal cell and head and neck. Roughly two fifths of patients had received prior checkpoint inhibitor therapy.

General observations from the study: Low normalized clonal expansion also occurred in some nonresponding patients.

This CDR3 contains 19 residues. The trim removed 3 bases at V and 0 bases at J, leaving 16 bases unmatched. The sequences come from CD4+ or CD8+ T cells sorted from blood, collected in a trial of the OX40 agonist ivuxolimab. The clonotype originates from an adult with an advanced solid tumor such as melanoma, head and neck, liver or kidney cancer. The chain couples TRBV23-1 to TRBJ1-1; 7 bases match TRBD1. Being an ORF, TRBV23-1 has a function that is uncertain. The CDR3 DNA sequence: TGCGCCAGCAGTCAGAGTCTTCGACAGGGCTCACTAATGAACACTGAAGCTTTCTTT. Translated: CASSQSLRQGSLMNTEAFF.